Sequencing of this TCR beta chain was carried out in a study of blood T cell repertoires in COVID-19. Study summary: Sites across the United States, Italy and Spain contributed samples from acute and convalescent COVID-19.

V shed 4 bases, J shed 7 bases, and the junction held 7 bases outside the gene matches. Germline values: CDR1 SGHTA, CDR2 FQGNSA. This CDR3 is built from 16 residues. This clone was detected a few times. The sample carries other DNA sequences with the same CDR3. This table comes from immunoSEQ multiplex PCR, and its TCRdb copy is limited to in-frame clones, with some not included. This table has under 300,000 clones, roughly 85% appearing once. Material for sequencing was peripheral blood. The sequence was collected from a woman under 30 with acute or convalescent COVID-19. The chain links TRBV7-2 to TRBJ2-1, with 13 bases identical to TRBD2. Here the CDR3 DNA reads TGTGCCAGCAGCTCCCGACTAGCGGGAGGAAGGAATGAGCAGTTCTTC. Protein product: CASSSRLAGGRNEQFF.